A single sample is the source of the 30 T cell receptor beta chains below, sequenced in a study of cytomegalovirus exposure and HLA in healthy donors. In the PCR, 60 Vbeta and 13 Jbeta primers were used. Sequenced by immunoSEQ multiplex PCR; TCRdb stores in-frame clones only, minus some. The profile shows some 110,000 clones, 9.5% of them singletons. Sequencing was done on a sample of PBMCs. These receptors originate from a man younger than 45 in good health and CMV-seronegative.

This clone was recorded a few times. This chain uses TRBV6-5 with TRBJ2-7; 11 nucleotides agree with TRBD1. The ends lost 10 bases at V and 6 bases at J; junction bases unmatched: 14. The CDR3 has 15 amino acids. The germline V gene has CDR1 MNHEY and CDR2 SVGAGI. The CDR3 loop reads CATATLPGTGGEQYF. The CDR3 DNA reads TGTGCCACAGCTACCCTCCCCGGGACAGGGGGCGAGCAGTACTTC.

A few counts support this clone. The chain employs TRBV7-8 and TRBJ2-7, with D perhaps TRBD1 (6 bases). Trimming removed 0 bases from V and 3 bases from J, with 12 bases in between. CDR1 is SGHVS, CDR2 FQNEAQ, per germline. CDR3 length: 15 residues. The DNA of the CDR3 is TGTGCCAGCAGCTTAGCGCAGTACAGGGACTACGAGCAGTACTTC. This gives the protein CASSLAQYRDYEQYF.

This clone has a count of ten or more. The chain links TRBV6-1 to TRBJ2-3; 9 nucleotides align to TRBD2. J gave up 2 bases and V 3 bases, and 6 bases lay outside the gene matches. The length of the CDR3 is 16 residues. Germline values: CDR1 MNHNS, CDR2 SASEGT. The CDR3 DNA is TGTGCCAGCAGTGACGCCAGCGGGGGGCCCACAGATACGCAGTATTTT. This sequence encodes CASSDASGGPTDTQYF.

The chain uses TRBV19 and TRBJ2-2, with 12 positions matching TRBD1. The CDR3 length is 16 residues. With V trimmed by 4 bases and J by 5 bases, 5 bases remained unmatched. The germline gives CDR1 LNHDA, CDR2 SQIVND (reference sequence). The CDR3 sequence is CASSKRDRGRTGELFF. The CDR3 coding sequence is TGTGCCAGTAGTAAAAGGGACAGGGGGCGGACCGGGGAGCTGTTTTTT.

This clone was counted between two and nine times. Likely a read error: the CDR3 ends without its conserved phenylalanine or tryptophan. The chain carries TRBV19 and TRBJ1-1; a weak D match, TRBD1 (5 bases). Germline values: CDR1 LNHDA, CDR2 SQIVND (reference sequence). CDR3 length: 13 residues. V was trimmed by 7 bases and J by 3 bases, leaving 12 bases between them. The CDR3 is CASTREKYTEAFV. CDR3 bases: TGTGCCAGTACCAGGGAAAAGTACACTGAAGCTTTCGTT.

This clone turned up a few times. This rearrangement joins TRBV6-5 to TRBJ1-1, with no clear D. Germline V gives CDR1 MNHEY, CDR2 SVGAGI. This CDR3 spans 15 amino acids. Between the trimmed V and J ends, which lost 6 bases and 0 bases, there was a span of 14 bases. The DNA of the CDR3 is TGTGCCAGCAGCCCTATAGGAGCAATGAACACTGAAGCTTTCTTT. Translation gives CASSPIGAMNTEAFF.

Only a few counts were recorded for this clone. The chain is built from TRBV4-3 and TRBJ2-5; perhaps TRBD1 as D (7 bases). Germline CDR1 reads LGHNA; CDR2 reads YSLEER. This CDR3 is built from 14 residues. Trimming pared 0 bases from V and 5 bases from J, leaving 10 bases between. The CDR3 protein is CASSQDRGVETQYF. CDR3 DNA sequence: TGCGCCAGCAGCCAAGACAGGGGGGTGGAGACCCAGTACTTC.

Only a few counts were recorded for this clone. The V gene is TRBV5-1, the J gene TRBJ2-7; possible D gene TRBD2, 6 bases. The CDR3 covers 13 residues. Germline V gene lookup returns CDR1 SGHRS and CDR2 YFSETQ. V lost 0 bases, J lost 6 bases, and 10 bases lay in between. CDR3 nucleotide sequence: TGCGCCAGCAGCTTGGTCCAGGGAGGCGAGCAGTACTTC. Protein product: CASSLVQGGEQYF.

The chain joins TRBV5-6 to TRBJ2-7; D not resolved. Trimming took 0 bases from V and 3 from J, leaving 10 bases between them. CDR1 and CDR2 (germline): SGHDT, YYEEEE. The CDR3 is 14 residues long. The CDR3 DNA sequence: TGTGCCAGCAGCTTGGGTCCGAGGATCTACGAGCAGTACTTC. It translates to CASSLGPRIYEQYF.

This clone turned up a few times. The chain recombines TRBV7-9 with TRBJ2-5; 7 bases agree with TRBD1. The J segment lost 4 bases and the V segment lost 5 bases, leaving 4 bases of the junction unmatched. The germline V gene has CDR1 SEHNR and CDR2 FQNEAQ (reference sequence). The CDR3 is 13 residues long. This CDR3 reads CASSPPGGETQYF. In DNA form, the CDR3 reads TGTGCCAGCAGCCCCCCAGGGGGAGAGACCCAGTACTTC. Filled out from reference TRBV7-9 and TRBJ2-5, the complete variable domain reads DTGVSQNPRHKITKRGQNVTFRCDPISEHNRLYWYRQTLGQGPEFLTYFQNEAQLEKSRLLSDRFSAERPKGSFSTLEIQRTEQGDSAMYLCASSPPGGETQYFGPGTRLLVL.

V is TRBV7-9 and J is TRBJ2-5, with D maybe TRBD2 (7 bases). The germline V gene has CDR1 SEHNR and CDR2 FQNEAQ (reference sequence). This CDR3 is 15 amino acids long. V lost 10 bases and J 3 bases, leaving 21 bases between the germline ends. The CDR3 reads CAIGGGAGRKETQYF. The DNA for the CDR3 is TGTGCCATCGGAGGGGGGGCAGGGCGAAAAGAGACCCAGTACTTC.

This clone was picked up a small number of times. Here the CDR3 reads CASSSQGVHGEKLFF. Written as DNA, the CDR3 is TGTGCCAGCAGCTCCCAGGGGGTCCATGGTGAAAAACTGTTTTTT. This chain connects TRBV5-4 to TRBJ1-4, with TRBD1 matching 7 bases. The CDR3 is 15 amino acids. Germline V lookup: CDR1 SGHNT, CDR2 YYREEE (reference sequence). V trimming: 3 bases; J trimming: 7 bases; junction bases outside the gene matches: 9.

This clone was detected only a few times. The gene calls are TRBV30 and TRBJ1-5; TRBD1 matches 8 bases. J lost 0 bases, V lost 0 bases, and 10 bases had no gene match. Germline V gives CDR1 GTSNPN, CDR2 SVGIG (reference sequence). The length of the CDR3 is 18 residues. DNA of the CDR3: TGTGCCTGGAGTGTACTGACAGGGGAGGAATATAGCAATCAGCCCCAGCATTTT. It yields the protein CAWSVLTGEEYSNQPQHF.

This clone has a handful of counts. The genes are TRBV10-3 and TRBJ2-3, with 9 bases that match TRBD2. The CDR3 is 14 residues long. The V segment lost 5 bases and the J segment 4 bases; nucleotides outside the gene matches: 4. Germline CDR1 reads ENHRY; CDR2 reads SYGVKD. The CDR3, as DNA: TGTGCCATCAGTTCGGGACTAGCTTCAGATACGCAGTATTTT. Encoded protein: CAISSGLASDTQYF.

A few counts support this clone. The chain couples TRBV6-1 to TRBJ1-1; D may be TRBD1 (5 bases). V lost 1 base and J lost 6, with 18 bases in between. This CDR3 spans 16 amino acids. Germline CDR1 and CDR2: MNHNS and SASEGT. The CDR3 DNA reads TGTGCCAGCAGTGAAGATCGACAAAAGGGACTACCTGAAGCTTTCTTT. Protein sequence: CASSEDRQKGLPEAFF.

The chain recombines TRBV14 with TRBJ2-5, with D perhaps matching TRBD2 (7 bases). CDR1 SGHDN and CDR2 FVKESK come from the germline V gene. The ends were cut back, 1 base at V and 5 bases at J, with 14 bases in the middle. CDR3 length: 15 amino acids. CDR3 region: CASSQGGGGAETQYF. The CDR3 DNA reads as TGTGCCAGCAGCCAAGGGGGAGGGGGGGCTGAGACCCAGTACTTC. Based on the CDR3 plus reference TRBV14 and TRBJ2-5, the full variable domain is EAGVTQFPSHSVIEKGQTVTLRCDPISGHDNLYWYRRVMGKEIKFLLHFVKESKQDESGMPNNRFLAERTGGTYSTLKVQPAELEDSGVYFCASSQGGGGAETQYFGPGTRLLVL.

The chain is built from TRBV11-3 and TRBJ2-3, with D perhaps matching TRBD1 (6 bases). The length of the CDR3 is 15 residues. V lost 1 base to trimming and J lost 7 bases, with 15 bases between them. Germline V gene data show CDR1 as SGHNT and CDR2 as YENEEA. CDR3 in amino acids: CASSLGGSRGNTQYF. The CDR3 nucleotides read TGTGCCAGCAGCTTAGGGGGGTCTAGGGGGAATACGCAGTATTTT.

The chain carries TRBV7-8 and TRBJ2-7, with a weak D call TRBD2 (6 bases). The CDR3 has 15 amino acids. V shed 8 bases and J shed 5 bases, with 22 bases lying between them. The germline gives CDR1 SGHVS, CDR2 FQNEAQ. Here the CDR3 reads CASLKDRGRWDEQYF. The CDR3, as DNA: TGTGCCAGCCTTAAAGACCGGGGGAGGTGGGACGAGCAGTACTTC. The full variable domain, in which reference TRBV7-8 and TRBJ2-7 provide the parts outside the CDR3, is GAGVSQSPRYKVAKRGQDVALRCDPISGHVSLFWYQQALGQGPEFLTYFQNEAQLDKSGLPSDRFFAERPEGSVSTLKIQRTQQEDSAVYLCASLKDRGRWDEQYFGPGTRLTVT.

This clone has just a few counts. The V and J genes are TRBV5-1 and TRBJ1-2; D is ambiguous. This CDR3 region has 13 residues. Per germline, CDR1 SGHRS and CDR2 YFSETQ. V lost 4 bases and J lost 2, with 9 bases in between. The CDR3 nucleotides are TGCGCCAGCAGCCCGGGTTCCAACTATGGCTACACCTTC. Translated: CASSPGSNYGYTF.

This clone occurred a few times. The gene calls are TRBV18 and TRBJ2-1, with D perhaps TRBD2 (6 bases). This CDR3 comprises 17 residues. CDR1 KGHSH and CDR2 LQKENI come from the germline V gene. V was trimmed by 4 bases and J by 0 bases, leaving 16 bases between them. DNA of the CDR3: TGTGCCAGCTCACGCCCTAGCGCCCCGAGCTCCTACAATGAGCAGTTCTTC. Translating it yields CASSRPSAPSSYNEQFF.

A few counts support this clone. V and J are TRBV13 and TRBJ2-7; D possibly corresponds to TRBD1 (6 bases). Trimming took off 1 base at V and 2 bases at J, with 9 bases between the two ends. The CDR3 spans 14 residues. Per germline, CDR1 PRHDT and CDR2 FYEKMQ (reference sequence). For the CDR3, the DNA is TGTGCCAGCAGCTTAGAGGGGGATCCCTACGAGCAGTACTTC. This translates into CASSLEGDPYEQYF.

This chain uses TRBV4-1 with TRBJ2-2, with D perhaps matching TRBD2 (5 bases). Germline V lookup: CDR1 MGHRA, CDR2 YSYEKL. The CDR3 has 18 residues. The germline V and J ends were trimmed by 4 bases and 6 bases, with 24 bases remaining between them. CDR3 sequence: CASSPEGGFGRLAGELFF. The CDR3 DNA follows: TGCGCCAGCAGCCCTGAAGGCGGGTTTGGACGGCTCGCCGGGGAGCTGTTTTTT.

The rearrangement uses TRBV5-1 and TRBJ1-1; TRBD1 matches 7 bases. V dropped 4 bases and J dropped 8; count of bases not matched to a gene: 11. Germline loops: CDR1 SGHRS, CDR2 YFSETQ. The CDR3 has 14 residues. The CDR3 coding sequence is TGCGCCAGCAGCCCTATACATCGGACAGGCGAAGCTTTCTTT. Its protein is CASSPIHRTGEAFF.

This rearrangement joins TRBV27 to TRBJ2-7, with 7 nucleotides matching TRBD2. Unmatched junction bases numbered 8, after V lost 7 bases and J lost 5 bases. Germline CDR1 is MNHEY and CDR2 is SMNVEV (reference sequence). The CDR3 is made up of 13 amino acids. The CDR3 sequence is CASTGEGRNEQYF. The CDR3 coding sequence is TGTGCCAGCACGGGGGAGGGCCGCAACGAGCAGTACTTC.

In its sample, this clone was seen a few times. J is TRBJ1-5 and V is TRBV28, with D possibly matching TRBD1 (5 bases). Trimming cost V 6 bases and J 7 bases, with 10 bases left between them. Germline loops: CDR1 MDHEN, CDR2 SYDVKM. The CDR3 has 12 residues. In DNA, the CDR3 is TGTGCCAGCAGCCCCCCAGGGCAGCCCCAGCATTTT. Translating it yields CASSPPGQPQHF.

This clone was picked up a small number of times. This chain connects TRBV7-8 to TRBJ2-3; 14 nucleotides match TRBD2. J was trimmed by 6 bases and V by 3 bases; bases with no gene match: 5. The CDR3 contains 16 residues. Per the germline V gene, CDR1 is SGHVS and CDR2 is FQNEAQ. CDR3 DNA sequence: TGTGCCAGCAGCTTTGGACTAGCGGGGGGCAAGGATACGCAGTATTTT. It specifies CASSFGLAGGKDTQYF.

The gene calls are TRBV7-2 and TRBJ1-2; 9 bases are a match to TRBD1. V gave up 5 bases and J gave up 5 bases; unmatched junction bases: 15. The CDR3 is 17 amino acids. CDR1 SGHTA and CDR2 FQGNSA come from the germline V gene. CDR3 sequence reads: CASSPGQGPGEGYGYTF. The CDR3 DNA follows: TGTGCCAGCAGCCCCGGACAGGGGCCGGGGGAAGGGTATGGCTACACCTTC.

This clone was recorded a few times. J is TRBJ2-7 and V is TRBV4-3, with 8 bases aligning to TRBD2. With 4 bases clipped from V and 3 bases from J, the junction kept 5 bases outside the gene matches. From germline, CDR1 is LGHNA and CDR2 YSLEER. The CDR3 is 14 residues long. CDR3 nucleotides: TGCGCCAGCAGCCCGGGACTAGGGGACTACGAGCAGTACTTC. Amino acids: CASSPGLGDYEQYF.

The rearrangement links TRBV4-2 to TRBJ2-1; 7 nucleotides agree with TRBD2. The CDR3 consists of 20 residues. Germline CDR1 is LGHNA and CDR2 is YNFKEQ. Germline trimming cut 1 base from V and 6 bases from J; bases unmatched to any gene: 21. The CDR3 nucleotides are TGTGCCAGCAGCCAAGCCCTAGGTTTGAAGCGGGCGGGGGTGGGCAATGAGCAGTTCTTC. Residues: CASSQALGLKRAGVGNEQFF.

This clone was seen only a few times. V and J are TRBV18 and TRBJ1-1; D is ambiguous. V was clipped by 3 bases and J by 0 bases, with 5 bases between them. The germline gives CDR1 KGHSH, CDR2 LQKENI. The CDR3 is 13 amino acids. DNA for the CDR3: TGTGCCAGCTCACCTACTATGAACACTGAAGCTTTCTTT. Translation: CASSPTMNTEAFF.